This section outlines one T cell receptor beta chain sequence together with its context. Its binding antigen is unknown. There are no base qualities to consult, and no much larger clone falls within one base. Measured from the cysteine to the phenylalanine, the CDR3 is 13 residues long. Here the CDR3 DNA is all that survives: 39 bases in frame from base 1. Looking up the germline V gene yields CDR1 SQVTM and CDR2 ANQGSEA. The germline ends are 8 bases apart after V is trimmed by 1 base and J by 2 bases. The CDR3 regions of human TCRbeta chains were analyzed by immunosequencing. The study's own analysis went as follows. TCRs in the repertoires were compared against a reference library of SARS-CoV-2-specific TCRs that had been generated with the MIRA antigen-specificity platform. Breadth was defined as the fraction of unique TCRs that were SARS-CoV-2-associated, and depth was defined as the fraction of total T cells that were SARS-CoV-2-associated. Using the MIRA data, every spike-specific TCR was mapped to the spike region that the TCR reacted to and assigned to either a CD4 or a CD8 class. Log10-transformed breadth and depth values were compared by one-way ANOVA with Sidak's multiple comparisons tests. Imported from immuneACCESS, the table was reduced by TCRdb to in-frame sequences with V and J called. These copies leave out some clones; in studies compared against another copy, an unresolved V gene accounts for under half, and the cause of the remainder is not known. V and J calls and clone size are those listed in that table; D and trimming were worked out from the DNA. Counted in this sample were more than 95,000 clones; more than 75% of them appeared once. The ten largest clonotypes hold 9% to 9.5% of the sample.

This record belongs to a study of T cell responses to AZD1222 COVID-19 vaccine (dated by TCRdb to the early 2020s). A note on the overall study: AZD1222 recipients with second doses at about 4 weeks or about 12 weeks were pooled, because spike-specific TCR depth and breadth did not differ between schedules. TCR sequencing covered 230 or so trial participants: 207 given two doses of AZD1222 and 26 given two doses of MenACWY control vaccine. Enrollment into the trials was organized by age into subgroups of 18-55, 56-69 and 70-plus years, and those subgroups contained about 160, 30 and 59 TCR-sequenced participants, respectively. The study at large found these results: The whole spike protein was spanned by vaccine-associated CD4 TCRs, and dominant responses were seen in regions 160-218 and 743-854. Because no day 14 peak-response samples were available, repertoires were characterized only after the peak T cell response. A significant rise in spike-specific TCR breadth and depth was observed after two AZD1222 doses relative to day 0 and relative to MenACWY recipients. Participants were mostly white British, with more females than males. The authors suggested clonal diversity may have been underestimated. Only a handful of AZD1222 recipients were SARS-CoV-2 seropositive at baseline, limiting conclusions about previously exposed vaccinees. Reportedly, almost half of the unique spike-specific TCRs recognized epitopes lying outside the regions that are mutated in the B.1.351 and B.1.1.7 variants. The 56-69-year group was small, and its depth increase did not reach significance, likely because of low power.

The time point label here, explained by the study, means: baseline before first vaccination. Vaccinee samples were obtained from the UK trials COV001 and COV002, which included a single-blind randomized controlled phase 2/3 trial of AZD1222 (ChAdOx1 nCoV-19) in healthy adults. For TCRbeta chain sequencing, PBMC samples were collected from trial participants at day 0 and at day 28 after the second dose. Here the chain combines TRBV29-1 and TRBJ2-5, with the D gene call left open. The sample consisted of peripheral blood, taken on day 0 of AZD1222 vaccination. This clonotype originated in an adult in good health. The nucleotide sequence reads TGCAGCGTTGAAGGGTCTGATCAAGAGACCCAGTACTTC. Translated, it reads CSVEGSDQETQYF.